This entry lists 32 T cell receptor beta chains sequenced from one sample in a study of blood T cell repertoires in COVID-19. The data were produced by immunoSEQ multiplex PCR, yet TCRdb's version contains in-frame clones alone and is incomplete. The sample consists of 360,000 or so clones, around 92% of them appearing once. Material: PBMCs or T cells enriched from blood (not recorded which). The receptors stem from a woman younger than 45 who had recovered from COVID-19.

The chain recombines TRBV10-3 with TRBJ2-6; 9 bases are shared with TRBD1. The CDR3 consists of 16 residues. Germline lookup yields CDR1 ENHRY and CDR2 SYGVKD. V shed 6 bases and J 4 bases; nucleotides not matched to a gene: 7. In DNA form, the CDR3 reads TGTGCCATCAGAAACGGACAGGGGACGGGGGCCAACGTCCTGACTTTC. Residues: CAIRNGQGTGANVLTF.

The rearrangement links TRBV28 to TRBJ1-3; TRBD1 agrees at 12 bases. After removal of 5 bases from V and 4 bases from J, the junction contained 12 bases not matched to a gene. Per germline, CDR1 MDHEN and CDR2 SYDVKM. This CDR3 has 18 amino acids. The CDR3 region has the DNA TGTGCCAGCAGTATCCTTCCGGGACAGGGGGCGCGGGGAAACACCATATATTTT. This encodes CASSILPGQGARGNTIYF.

The chain employs TRBV28 and TRBJ2-2, with D maybe TRBD1 (5 bases). Germline CDR1 reads MDHEN; CDR2 reads SYDVKM. The CDR3 is made up of 13 amino acids. The V end was cut by 7 bases, the J end by 7 bases, with 13 bases between. The CDR3 DNA follows: TGTGCCAGCACACCAGGGCCCTACGGGGAGCTGTTTTTT. Translation gives CASTPGPYGELFF.

This clone was counted a single time. This chain uses TRBV28 with TRBJ2-5; D is possibly TRBD2 (5 bases). Germline V CDR1 and CDR2: MDHEN, SYDVKM. This CDR3 spans 12 amino acids. The ends were cut back, 7 bases at V and 9 bases at J, with 15 bases in the middle. The DNA for the CDR3 is TGTGCCAGCACTACTTCCGGGGTACCCCAGTACTTC. Protein product: CASTTSGVPQYF.

This clone was detected once. This chain uses TRBV13 with TRBJ2-2; unclear D gene. The CDR3 covers 12 residues. Germline-derived CDR1 and CDR2 are PRHDT and FYEKMQ (reference sequence). V shed 3 bases and J shed 7 bases, with 6 bases lying between them. The CDR3 sequence: CASSFTGGELFF. CDR3 sequence (DNA): TGTGCCAGCAGCTTTACCGGCGGGGAGCTGTTTTTT.

V and J are TRBV7-9 and TRBJ1-2; 11 bases are a match to TRBD1. V dropped 7 bases and J dropped 4; count of bases not matched to a gene: 11. CDR1 is SEHNR, CDR2 FQNEAQ, per germline (reference sequence). The length of the CDR3 is 16 residues. The DNA of the CDR3 is TGTGCCAGCACCTTCCAGACGGGGACAGGGGGCTATGGCTACACCTTC. Protein product: CASTFQTGTGGYGYTF. Full variable domain (remainder filled in from reference TRBV7-9 and TRBJ1-2): DTGVSQNPRHKITKRGQNVTFRCDPISEHNRLYWYRQTLGQGPEFLTYFQNEAQLEKSRLLSDRFSAERPKGSFSTLEIQRTEQGDSAMYLCASTFQTGTGGYGYTFGSGTRLTVV.

The chain uses TRBV28 and TRBJ1-3, with 7 bases lining up with TRBD1. Germline assignment: CDR1 MDHEN and CDR2 SYDVKM. This CDR3 is 13 amino acids long. Trimming took 6 bases from V and 11 from J; bases not matched to a gene: 10. The CDR3 loop reads CASSRDRVGSIYF. The CDR3 DNA reads TGTGCCAGCAGCCGCGACAGGGTGGGCTCCATATATTTT.

DNA for the CDR3: TGCGCCAGCACCAGGACAGTAACAGGGGAAGCTTTCTTT. Protein product: CASTRTVTGEAFF. The chain uses TRBV5-1 and TRBJ1-1; D may be TRBD1 (6 bases). The CDR3 extends over 13 amino acids. V lost 6 bases to trimming and J lost 8 bases, with 17 bases between them. From germline, CDR1 is SGHRS and CDR2 YFSETQ.

The chain combines TRBV7-9 with TRBJ1-1; D not certain. The CDR3 has 14 amino acids. Germline-derived CDR1 and CDR2 are SEHNR and FQNEAQ (reference sequence). The ends were cut back, 5 bases at V and 0 bases at J, with 10 bases in the middle. The CDR3 region is CASSPPFLNTEAFF. The CDR3 nucleotides read TGTGCCAGCAGCCCCCCCTTTCTGAACACTGAAGCTTTCTTT. Variable domain in full (rest from reference TRBV7-9 and TRBJ1-1): DTGVSQNPRHKITKRGQNVTFRCDPISEHNRLYWYRQTLGQGPEFLTYFQNEAQLEKSRLLSDRFSAERPKGSFSTLEIQRTEQGDSAMYLCASSPPFLNTEAFFGQGTRLTVV.

The rearrangement links TRBV19 to TRBJ2-3; D is perhaps TRBD2 (6 bases). The CDR3 extends over 14 amino acids. Per the germline V gene, CDR1 is LNHDA and CDR2 is SQIVND (reference sequence). The ends were cut back, 1 base at V and 2 bases at J, with 7 bases in the middle. The CDR3 DNA follows: TGTGCCAGTAGTATAGGGACTAACACAGATACGCAGTATTTT. The encoded protein is CASSIGTNTDTQYF.

The chain carries TRBV12-3 or TRBV12-4 and TRBJ1-1, with TRBD1 identical over 7 bases. Losses at the gene ends were 5 bases for V and 10 bases for J; bases not matched to a gene: 10. The CDR3 has 13 residues. The CDR3 region is CASSPGTDWRAFF. For the CDR3, the DNA is TGTGCCAGCAGTCCGGGGACAGACTGGCGAGCTTTCTTT.

The chain couples TRBV5-4 to TRBJ2-3, with 8 bases identical to TRBD2. The germline gives CDR1 SGHNT, CDR2 YYREEE (reference sequence). The CDR3 has 13 amino acids. V trimming: 1 base; J trimming: 6 bases; junction bases outside the gene matches: 1. CDR3 coding DNA: TGTGCCAGCAGCTTGCCTAGCGGGGATACGCAGTATTTT. Encoded protein: CASSLPSGDTQYF.

The V gene is TRBV7-2, the J gene TRBJ2-1, with 8 bases matching TRBD1. The V gene end was trimmed by 5 bases and the J gene end by 4 bases; junction bases not matched to a gene: 4. Germline-derived CDR1 and CDR2 are SGHTA and FQGNSA. This CDR3 spans 14 amino acids. CDR3 region: CASSRDRSYNEQFF. CDR3 nucleotide sequence: TGTGCCAGCAGCCGGGACAGGAGTTACAATGAGCAGTTCTTC.

On this clone itself: The same CDR3 is also encoded by other DNA sequences in this sample. The chain employs TRBV25-1 and TRBJ1-1; D remains unclear. The germline V gene has CDR1 MGHDK and CDR2 SYGVNS. The CDR3 loop spans 14 amino acids. Trimming left V 1 base short and J 1 base short, with 7 bases between. Written as DNA, the CDR3 is TGTGCCAGCAGTGAATTTGGAGGGAACACTGAAGCTTTCTTT. This encodes CASSEFGGNTEAFF. The complete variable domain, with remaining parts taken from reference TRBV25-1 and TRBJ1-1, reads EADIYQTPRYLVIGTGKKITLECSQTMGHDKMYWYQQDPGMELHLIHYSYGVNSTEKGDLSSESTVSRIRTEHFPLTLESARPSHTSQYLCASSEFGGNTEAFFGQGTRLTVV.

V gene TRBV7-9 combines with J gene TRBJ2-5; the D gene is possibly TRBD1 (5 bases). The V end was cut by 5 bases, the J end by 3 bases, with 19 bases between. The CDR3 is 16 residues long. In germline, CDR1 is SEHNR, CDR2 FQNEAQ (reference sequence). In DNA form, the CDR3 reads TGTGCCAGCAGCCCTCGGACACACATCACCAAAGAGACCCAGTACTTC. This sequence encodes CASSPRTHITKETQYF.

The V and J genes are TRBV28 and TRBJ2-1; 9 bases match TRBD2. Trimming cost V 3 bases and J 7 bases; bases outside gene matches: 7. Germline loops: CDR1 MDHEN, CDR2 SYDVKM. The CDR3 is made up of 15 amino acids. CDR3 residues: CASSFAGGGPNEQFF. The CDR3 nucleotides read TGTGCCAGCAGTTTCGCGGGAGGGGGCCCAAATGAGCAGTTCTTC.

This chain joins TRBV15 and TRBJ1-1; D is undetermined. Germline loops: CDR1 LNHNV, CDR2 YYDKDF (reference sequence). This CDR3 contains 17 residues. V lost 0 bases and J 0 bases, leaving 14 bases between the germline ends. The CDR3 loop is CATSRDQAVLLNTEAFF. The DNA of the CDR3 is TGTGCCACCAGCAGAGATCAGGCAGTCCTTTTGAACACTGAAGCTTTCTTT.

The V gene is TRBV4-1, the J gene TRBJ1-5; the match to TRBD1 covers 7 bases. The trim removed 0 bases at V and 9 bases at J, leaving 17 bases unmatched. This CDR3 has 18 amino acids. Germline V gene data show CDR1 as MGHRA and CDR2 as YSYEKL. The CDR3 nucleotides are TGCGCCAGCAGCCAAGAAATAGTAGTAGGGACAGCCACCCGGCCCCAGCATTTT. It translates to CASSQEIVVGTATRPQHF.

The chain couples TRBV24-1 to TRBJ1-2; unclear D gene. Germline CDR1 is KGHDR and CDR2 is SFDVKD. Trimming stripped 2 bases from V and 10 bases from J, with 22 bases between. The CDR3 extends over 16 amino acids. The CDR3 DNA follows: TGTGCCACCAGTGATTCCGGAGCAGCCGAAAGAAAAGACTACACCTTC. It codes for CATSDSGAAERKDYTF.

This chain connects TRBV6-7 to TRBJ1-4, with D uncertain. TRBV6-7 is an ORF, and what it does is uncertain. The CDR3 spans 11 residues. Between the trimmed V and J ends, which lost 8 bases and 6 bases, there was a span of 7 bases. The CDR3 DNA reads as TGTGCCAGCCCACGGGATGAAAAACTGTTTTTT. Protein product: CASPRDEKLFF.

The chain employs TRBV15 and TRBJ2-7; tentatively, D is TRBD1 (5 bases). The ends were cut back, 0 bases at V and 0 bases at J, with 15 bases in the middle. Germline CDR1 and CDR2: LNHNV and YYDKDF (reference sequence). The CDR3 consists of 17 residues. CDR3 sequence: CATSREGQGLISYEQYF. In DNA form, the CDR3 reads TGTGCCACCAGCAGAGAGGGGCAAGGCCTCATCTCCTACGAGCAGTACTTC. The full variable domain, in which reference TRBV15 and TRBJ2-7 provide the parts outside the CDR3, is DAMVIQNPRYQVTQFGKPVTLSCSQTLNHNVMYWYQQKSSQAPKLLFHYYDKDFNNEADTPDNFQSRRPNTSFCFLDIRSPGLGDTAMYLCATSREGQGLISYEQYFGPGTRLTVT.

Of note for this clone: Distinct nucleotide sequences in the sample also encode this CDR3. The chain recombines TRBV30 with TRBJ1-1; TRBD1 matches at 8 bases. The CDR3 spans 13 residues. Germline lookup yields CDR1 GTSNPN and CDR2 SVGIG (reference sequence). V lost 4 bases to trimming and J lost 4 bases; unmatched junction nucleotides: 5. This chain's CDR3 is CAWTTGGGTEAFF. DNA for the CDR3: TGTGCCTGGACCACAGGGGGAGGCACTGAAGCTTTCTTT.

The rearrangement joins TRBV2 to TRBJ1-4; D is unclear. The length of the CDR3 is 14 residues. V was cut by 5 bases and J by 8 bases, with 15 bases left in between. Germline CDR1 and CDR2: SNHLY and FYNNEI. CDR3 coding DNA: TGTGCCAGCAGTCTGACGGATACGGGAGAAAAACTGTTTTTT. This translates into CASSLTDTGEKLFF.

There are many counts of this clone. V usage is TRBV21-1 and J usage is TRBJ2-7; TRBD2, the table's D call, was not compared with the DNA. TRBV21-1 is a known pseudogene. The CDR3 covers 17 residues. In DNA, the CDR3 is TGTGCCAGCAGCAAAGGCTGGGGAGGAGACAGCTCCTACGAGCAGTACTTC. Translating gives CASSKGWGGDSSYEQYF.

The chain uses TRBV6-2 or TRBV6-3 and TRBJ2-3; 7 bases agree with TRBD1. With V trimmed by 2 bases and J by 3 bases, 2 bases remained unmatched. Germline CDR1 MNHEY, CDR2 SVGEGT. This CDR3 spans 14 amino acids. CDR3 protein: CASSYRGQTDTQYF. The CDR3, as DNA: TGTGCCAGCAGTTACAGGGGGCAGACAGATACGCAGTATTTT.

This chain uses TRBV6-5 with TRBJ1-5, with 11 bases matching TRBD1. The CDR3 sequence is 15 residues long. Germline V gives CDR1 MNHEY, CDR2 SVGAGI. Trimming at V came to 6 bases and at J to 1 base, leaving 2 bases not matched to a gene. This CDR3 is CASSGQGASNQPQHF. The DNA of the CDR3 is TGTGCCAGCAGCGGACAGGGGGCGAGCAATCAGCCCCAGCATTTT.

This clone was seen only a few times. CDR3 sequence: CASSFGGTSDYNEQFF. CDR3 coding DNA: TGCGCCAGCAGCTTCGGCGGGACTAGTGATTACAATGAGCAGTTCTTC. The chain employs TRBV5-1 and TRBJ2-1; 8 positions match TRBD2. Per the germline V gene, CDR1 is SGHRS and CDR2 is YFSETQ. The CDR3 totals 16 residues. V dropped 2 bases and J dropped 4; count of bases not matched to a gene: 8.

The chain links TRBV19 to TRBJ1-1; D gene ambiguous. Trimming pared 3 bases from V and 0 bases from J, leaving 11 bases between. Germline assignment: CDR1 LNHDA and CDR2 SQIVND (reference sequence). This CDR3 region has 15 residues. Written as DNA, the CDR3 is TGTGCCAGTAGTATCGCCCCGGGGATGAACACTGAAGCTTTCTTT. Translating gives CASSIAPGMNTEAFF. The whole variable domain, filled in from reference TRBV19 and TRBJ1-1, reads DGGITQSPKYLFRKEGQNVTLSCEQNLNHDAMYWYRQDPGQGLRLIYYSQIVNDFQKGDIAEGYSVSREKKESFPLTVTSAQKNPTAFYLCASSIAPGMNTEAFFGQGTRLTVV.

This clone was seen just once. J is TRBJ1-4 and V is TRBV28; a weak D match, TRBD1 (5 bases). V was trimmed by 8 bases and J by 7 bases, leaving 20 bases between them. CDR1 is MDHEN and CDR2 is SYDVKM in the germline V gene. The CDR3 is 15 amino acids. CDR3 amino acids: CASGNYRTRGEKLFF. Written as DNA, the CDR3 is TGTGCCAGCGGAAACTACAGGACAAGAGGTGAAAAACTGTTTTTT. The full variable domain, in which reference TRBV28 and TRBJ1-4 provide the parts outside the CDR3, is DVKVTQSSRYLVKRTGEKVFLECVQDMDHENMFWYRQDPGLGLRLIYFSYDVKMKEKGDIPEGYSVSREKKERFSLILESASTNQTSMYLCASGNYRTRGEKLFFGSGTQLSVL.

This chain links TRBV6-2 or TRBV6-3 with TRBJ1-1; D is unresolved. CDR3 length: 12 amino acids. V lost 5 bases and J lost 1, with 5 bases in between. In germline, CDR1 is MNHEY, CDR2 SVGEGT. Here the CDR3 reads CASSLKNTEAFF. DNA for the CDR3: TGTGCCAGCAGTCTAAAGAACACTGAAGCTTTCTTT.

In DNA, the CDR3 is TGTGCCAGCAGCACGACAGTCCGCCAAGCTTTCTTT. Its translation: CASSTTVRQAFF. This rearrangement joins TRBV12-3 or TRBV12-4 to TRBJ1-1; D is possibly TRBD1 (5 bases). CDR3 size: 12 residues. V shed 6 bases and J shed 9 bases, with 14 bases lying between them.

The chain recombines TRBV5-1 with TRBJ2-2; D is unresolved. The ends were cut back, 3 bases at V and 5 bases at J, with 5 bases in the middle. CDR3 length equals 12 residues. Per the germline V gene, CDR1 is SGHRS and CDR2 is YFSETQ. The DNA for the CDR3 is TGCGCCAGCAGCTCCTTAACCGGGGAGCTGTTTTTT. This sequence encodes CASSSLTGELFF.